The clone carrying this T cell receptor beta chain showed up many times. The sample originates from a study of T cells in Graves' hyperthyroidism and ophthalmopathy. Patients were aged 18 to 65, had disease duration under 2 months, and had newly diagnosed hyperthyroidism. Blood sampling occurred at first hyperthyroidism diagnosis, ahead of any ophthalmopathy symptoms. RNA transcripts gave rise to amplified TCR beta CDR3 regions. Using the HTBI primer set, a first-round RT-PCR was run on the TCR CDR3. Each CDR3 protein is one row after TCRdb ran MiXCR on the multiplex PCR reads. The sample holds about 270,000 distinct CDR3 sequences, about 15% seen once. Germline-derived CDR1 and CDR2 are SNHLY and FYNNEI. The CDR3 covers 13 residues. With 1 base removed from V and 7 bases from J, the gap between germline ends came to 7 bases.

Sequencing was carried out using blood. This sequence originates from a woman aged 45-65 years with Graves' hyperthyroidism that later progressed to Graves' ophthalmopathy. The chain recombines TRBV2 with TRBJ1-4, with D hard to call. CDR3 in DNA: TGTGCCAGCAGTGAAGGTCCAGCTGAAAAACTGTTTTTT. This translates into CASSEGPAEKLFF.